Listed below are T cell receptor beta chains from one sample, sequenced in a study of siplizumab effects on memory and regulatory T cells. The table came from immunoSEQ multiplex PCR; TCRdb's copy has only in-frame clones and leaves some out. The sample yields roughly 120,000 clones, approximately 94% seen once. The sequencing sample was made of non-Treg CD4+ T cells sorted from blood. Receptors were obtained from a human donor in good health. Each CDR3 is given with its conserved first and last residue. D genes are given only for firm matches. Only some rows state a clone size, as once, few, many or a class for expanded clones.

d_call	clone_size	v_call	j_call	cdr3_nt	cdr3_aa
NA	NA	TRBV11-1	TRBJ2-4	TGTGCCAGCAGCTTAGTAGGGGGGTCTGACATTCAGTACTTC	CASSLVGGSDIQYF
TRBD1	NA	TRBV12-5	TRBJ2-3	TGTGCTAGTGGTTTGGGGACAGGGCCCACAGATACGCAGTATTTT	CASGLGTGPTDTQYF
NA	once	TRBV30	TRBJ1-5	TGTGCCTGGAGTGCCGCGGCCTCCCAGCCCCAGCATTTT	CAWSAAASQPQHF
TRBD2	NA	TRBV9	TRBJ2-7	TGTGCCAGCAGCCTCCGGACTAGCGGAGGGCTCTACGAGCAGTACTTC	CASSLRTSGGLYEQYF
NA	NA	TRBV4-2	TRBJ1-1	TGTGCCAGCAGCCAAGTCGGGGCGCAAGGCACTGAAGCTTTCTTT	CASSQVGAQGTEAFF
NA	NA	TRBV5-1	TRBJ2-5	TGCGCCGTAGCTTTGAGGGGCGCAGGGCGGGAGACCCAGTACTTC	CAVALRGAGRETQYF
TRBD1	NA	TRBV12-5	TRBJ1-1	TGTGCTAGTGGTTTGGGGCCCGTGAGAAGACAGGGAAGCACTGAAGCTTTCTTT	CASGLGPVRRQGSTEAFF
NA	NA	TRBV6-5	TRBJ2-5	TGTGCCAGCAGTGTCCAAGTGAGGGAGACCCAGTACTTC	CASSVQVRETQYF
NA	NA	TRBV7-3	TRBJ2-2	TGTGCCAGCAGGGGACAGAACACCGGGGAGCTGTTTTTT	CASRGQNTGELFF
TRBD1	NA	TRBV19	TRBJ2-2	TGTGCCAGTAGTCCGACAGGGGCCGGGGAGCTGTTTTTT	CASSPTGAGELFF
NA	NA	TRBV5-1	TRBJ2-5	TGCGCCAGCAGCCCTGTCCGGGCCCAAGAGACCCAGTACTTC	CASSPVRAQETQYF
NA	NA	TRBV7-2	TRBJ2-3	TGTGCCAGCAGCCCCTGGTCTTCTAGCCCAACAGATACGCAGTATTTT	CASSPWSSSPTDTQYF
NA	NA	TRBV7-2	TRBJ1-5	TGTGCCAGCAGCTTAAGGGTTATTCAGCCCCAGCATTTT	CASSLRVIQPQHF
NA	NA	TRBV6-5	TRBJ1-5	TGTGCCAGCAGTTACGACAGAGCCCCCAATCAGCCCCAGCATTTT	CASSYDRAPNQPQHF
NA	NA	TRBV19	TRBJ2-6	TGTGCCAGTAGTATAGGCGGTAGCTCTGGGGCCAACGTCCTGACTTTC	CASSIGGSSGANVLTF
NA	NA	TRBV25-1	TRBJ2-1	TGTGCCAGCAGATTGACGGAGTACAATGAGCAGTTCTTC	CASRLTEYNEQFF
NA	NA	TRBV18	TRBJ1-2	TGTGCCAGCTCTCCCCGGGACCCCATAGGCTACACCTTC	CASSPRDPIGYTF
NA	NA	TRBV23-1	TRBJ2-7	TGCGCCAGCAGCGACACCCGTAGCTCCTACGAGCAGTACTTC	CASSDTRSSYEQYF
TRBD1	NA	TRBV7-9	TRBJ1-5	TGTGCCAGCAGACGAGGGACAGACAGCAATCAGCCCCAGCATTTT	CASRRGTDSNQPQHF
NA	NA	TRBV7-2	TRBJ2-2	TGTGCCAGCAGCTTAGGTTACGGATACACCGGGGAGCTGTTTTTT	CASSLGYGYTGELFF
TRBD1	NA	TRBV5-1	TRBJ2-1	TGCGCCAGCAGCATTCCCCTCCTACAGGGGGCGCACAATGAGCAGTTCTTC	CASSIPLLQGAHNEQFF
TRBD2	NA	TRBV5-1	TRBJ2-1	TGCGCCAGCAGCTACAGGAATCCCGGGACTAACAATGAGCAGTTCTTC	CASSYRNPGTNNEQFF
TRBD1	NA	TRBV6-1	TRBJ2-4	TGTGCCAGCAGTGAATACGACAGGGAAGACATTCAGTACTTC	CASSEYDREDIQYF
TRBD1	NA	TRBV6-6	TRBJ1-2	TGTGCCAGCACGGGGACAGGCGGCTATGGCTACACCTTC	CASTGTGGYGYTF
NA	NA	TRBV6-6	TRBJ2-5	TGTGCCAGCGGGACTCTAGAGACCCAGTACTTC	CASGTLETQYF
TRBD2	NA	TRBV6-1	TRBJ2-5	TGTGCCAGCAGTGAAGCGGTGATAGCGGGAGTGGAGACCCAGTACTTC	CASSEAVIAGVETQYF
NA	once	TRBV19	TRBJ2-5	TGTGCCAGTAGTATAGGACCGGGGCGCGGAGAGACCCAGTACTTC	CASSIGPGRGETQYF
NA	NA	TRBV6-4	TRBJ2-1	TGTGCCAGCAGCCGGGACTTGGGGGATGAGCAGTTCTTC	CASSRDLGDEQFF
NA	NA	TRBV27	TRBJ1-2	TGTGCCACCAGTCAGGGAGACTATGGCTACACCTTC	CATSQGDYGYTF
NA	NA	TRBV6-1	TRBJ1-5	TGTGCCAGCCGTGGCGATAGCAATCAGCCCCAGCATTTT	CASRGDSNQPQHF
NA	NA	TRBV5-1	TRBJ1-2	TGCGCCAGCAGCTTGGGCCTTTTCAGGGACTTGCCCGATGGCTACACCTTC	CASSLGLFRDLPDGYTF
NA	NA	TRBV20-1	TRBJ1-1	TGCAGTGCTAGAGCTACGCAAGCTTTCTTT	CSARATQAFF
TRBD1	NA	TRBV19	TRBJ2-3	TGTGCCAGTAGTCTTAGGACAGGGGGCTATCAAGATACGCAGTATTTT	CASSLRTGGYQDTQYF
NA	NA	TRBV10-3	TRBJ2-7	TGTGCCATCAGTGAGTATGAGGGGAGGGGGAACGAGCAGTACTTC	CAISEYEGRGNEQYF
NA	NA	TRBV9	TRBJ2-3	TGTGCCAGCAGCGTAGTGGGGGATGGTGGGGCAGATACGCAGTATTTT	CASSVVGDGGADTQYF
NA	NA	TRBV21-1	TRBJ1-3	TGTGCCAGCACTAAAGGGCAGGGGAGGGACACCATATATTTT	CASTKGQGRDTIYF
NA	NA	TRBV4-1	TRBJ2-5	TGCGCCAGCAGCCAAGTCGTCCGGCAGCGGGAGACCCAGTACTTC	CASSQVVRQRETQYF
NA	once	TRBV29-1	TRBJ1-2	TGCAGCGTTGAACGGGCAGGGACAGGCTACACCTTC	CSVERAGTGYTF
TRBD1	NA	TRBV6-6	TRBJ2-7	TGTGCCAGCAGTTACTCAATGGGACAGAGCTCCTACGAGCAGTACTTC	CASSYSMGQSSYEQYF
TRBD1	NA	TRBV6-1	TRBJ2-3	TGTGCCAGCAGATCCGGGACAGGGGGCACAGATACGCAGTATTTT	CASRSGTGGTDTQYF
TRBD1	NA	TRBV28	TRBJ1-1	TGTGCCAGCAGTTCTCGACCAGGGGGAACGGGAGCTTTCTTT	CASSSRPGGTGAFF
NA	NA	TRBV7-2	TRBJ2-1	TGTGCCAGCAGCTCCCTCCTAGGGGGCTACAATGAGCAGTTCTTC	CASSSLLGGYNEQFF
NA	NA	TRBV28	TRBJ1-2	TGTGCCAGCAGTATCGGACAGTGGCGATTCACCTTC	CASSIGQWRFTF
TRBD1	NA	TRBV10-3	TRBJ1-2	TGTGCCAGCAGGGCAGGACAGGACTATGGCTACACCTTC	CASRAGQDYGYTF
TRBD1	NA	TRBV9	TRBJ1-1	TGTGCTAGCAGCAGGGGGGAGGGCACTGAAGCTTTCTTT	CASSRGEGTEAFF
TRBD2	NA	TRBV7-2	TRBJ2-7	TGTGCCAGCAGCTTAGCGGGCGGGAGGGTAGAGGAGCAGTACTTC	CASSLAGGRVEEQYF